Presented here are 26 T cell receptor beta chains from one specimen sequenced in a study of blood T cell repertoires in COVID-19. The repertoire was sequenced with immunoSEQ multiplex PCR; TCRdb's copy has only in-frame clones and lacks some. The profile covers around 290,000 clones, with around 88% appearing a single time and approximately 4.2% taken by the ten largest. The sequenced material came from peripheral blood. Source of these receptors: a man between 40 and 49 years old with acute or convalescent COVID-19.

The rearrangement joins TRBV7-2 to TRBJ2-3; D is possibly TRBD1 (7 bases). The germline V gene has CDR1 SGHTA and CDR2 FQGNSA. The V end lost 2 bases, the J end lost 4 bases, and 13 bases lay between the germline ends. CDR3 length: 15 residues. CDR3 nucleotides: TGTGCCAGCAGCTTAAGACCCAGGGGGGCAGATACGCAGTATTTT. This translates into CASSLRPRGADTQYF.

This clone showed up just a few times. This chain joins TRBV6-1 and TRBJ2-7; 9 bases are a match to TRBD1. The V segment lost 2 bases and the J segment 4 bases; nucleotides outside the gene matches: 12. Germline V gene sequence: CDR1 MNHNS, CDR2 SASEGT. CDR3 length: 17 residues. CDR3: CASSEPPDRGWAYEQYF. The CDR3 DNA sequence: TGTGCCAGCAGTGAACCCCCAGACAGGGGGTGGGCGTACGAGCAGTACTTC.

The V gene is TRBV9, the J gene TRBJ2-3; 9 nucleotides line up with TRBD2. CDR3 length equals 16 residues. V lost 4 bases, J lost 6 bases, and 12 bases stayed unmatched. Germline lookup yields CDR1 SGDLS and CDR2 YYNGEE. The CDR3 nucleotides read TGTGCCAGCAGCCCCCAGCCAGCGGGGGGCCTGGATACGCAGTATTTT. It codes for CASSPQPAGGLDTQYF.

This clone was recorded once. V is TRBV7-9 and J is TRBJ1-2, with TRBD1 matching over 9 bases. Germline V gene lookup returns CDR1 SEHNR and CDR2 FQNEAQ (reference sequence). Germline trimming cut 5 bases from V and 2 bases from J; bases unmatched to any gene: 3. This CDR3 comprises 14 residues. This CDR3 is CASSRQGGNYGYTF. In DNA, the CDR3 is TGTGCCAGCAGCCGACAGGGGGGAAACTATGGCTACACCTTC.

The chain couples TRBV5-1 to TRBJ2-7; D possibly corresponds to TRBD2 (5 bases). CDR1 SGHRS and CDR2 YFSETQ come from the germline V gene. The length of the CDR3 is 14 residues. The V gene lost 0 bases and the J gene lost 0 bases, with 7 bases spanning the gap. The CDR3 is CASSLEAVSYEQYF. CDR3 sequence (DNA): TGCGCCAGCAGCTTGGAAGCGGTCTCCTACGAGCAGTACTTC. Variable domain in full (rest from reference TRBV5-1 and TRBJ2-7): KAGVTQTPRYLIKTRGQQVTLSCSPISGHRSVSWYQQTPGQGLQFLFEYFSETQRNKGNFPGRFSGRQFSNSRSEMNVSTLELGDSALYLCASSLEAVSYEQYFGPGTRLTVT.

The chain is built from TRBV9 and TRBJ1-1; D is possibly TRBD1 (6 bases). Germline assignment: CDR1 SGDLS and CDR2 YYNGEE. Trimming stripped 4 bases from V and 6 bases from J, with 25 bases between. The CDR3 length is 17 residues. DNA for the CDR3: TGTGCCAGCAGCCCAACCCTGGGGGGGTCAGGGGAATCTGAAGCTTTCTTT. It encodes CASSPTLGGSGESEAFF.

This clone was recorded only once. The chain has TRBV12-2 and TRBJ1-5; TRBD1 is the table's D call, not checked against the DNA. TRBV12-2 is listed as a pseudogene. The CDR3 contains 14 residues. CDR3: CASRLGAGQGPQHF. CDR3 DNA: TGTGCAAGTCGCTTAGGGGCAGGGCAGGGGCCCCAGCATTTT.

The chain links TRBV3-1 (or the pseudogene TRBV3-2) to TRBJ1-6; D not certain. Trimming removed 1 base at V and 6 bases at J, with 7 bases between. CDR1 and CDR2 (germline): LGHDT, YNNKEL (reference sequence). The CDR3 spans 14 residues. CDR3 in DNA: TGTGCCAGCAGCCAAGGACTCCGTAATTCACCCCTCCACTTT. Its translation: CASSQGLRNSPLHF.

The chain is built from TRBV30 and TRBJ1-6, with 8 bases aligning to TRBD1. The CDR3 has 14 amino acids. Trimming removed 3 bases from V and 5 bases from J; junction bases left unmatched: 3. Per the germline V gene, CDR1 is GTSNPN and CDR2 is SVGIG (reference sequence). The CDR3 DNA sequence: TGTGCCTGGAGCGCGGACAGGGATAATTCACCCCTCCACTTT. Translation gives CAWSADRDNSPLHF.

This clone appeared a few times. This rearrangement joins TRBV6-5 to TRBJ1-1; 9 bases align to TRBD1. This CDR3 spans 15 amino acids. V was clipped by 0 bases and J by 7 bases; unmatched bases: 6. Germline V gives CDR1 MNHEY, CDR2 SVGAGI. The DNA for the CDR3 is TGTGCCAGCAGTTACTCCCAAACAGGGGGCCTTGAAGCTTTCTTT. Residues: CASSYSQTGGLEAFF.

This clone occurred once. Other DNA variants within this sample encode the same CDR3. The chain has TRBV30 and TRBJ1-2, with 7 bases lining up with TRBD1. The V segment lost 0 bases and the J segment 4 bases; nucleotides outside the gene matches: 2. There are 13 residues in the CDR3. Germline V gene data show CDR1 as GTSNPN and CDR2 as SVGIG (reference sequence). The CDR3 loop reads CAWSVQGSYGYTF. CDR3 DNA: TGTGCCTGGAGTGTACAGGGGTCCTATGGCTACACCTTC.

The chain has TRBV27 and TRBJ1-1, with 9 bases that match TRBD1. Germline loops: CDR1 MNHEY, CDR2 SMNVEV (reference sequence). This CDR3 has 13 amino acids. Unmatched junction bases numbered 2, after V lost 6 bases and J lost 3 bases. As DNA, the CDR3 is TGTGCCAGCAGAGGGACAGGGCACACTGAAGCTTTCTTT. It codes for CASRGTGHTEAFF.

As DNA, the CDR3 is TGTGCCAGCAGTCCCGGGACAGGGAAAACCCTGTACTTC. Encoded protein: CASSPGTGKTLYF. The V call is TRBV6-4, the J call TRBJ2-4, with 9 bases matching TRBD1. The CDR3 loop spans 13 amino acids. The junction had 11 bases not matched to a gene; V was cut back by 5 bases and J by 15 bases. Looked up from germline, CDR1 is MRHNA and CDR2 is SNTAGT.

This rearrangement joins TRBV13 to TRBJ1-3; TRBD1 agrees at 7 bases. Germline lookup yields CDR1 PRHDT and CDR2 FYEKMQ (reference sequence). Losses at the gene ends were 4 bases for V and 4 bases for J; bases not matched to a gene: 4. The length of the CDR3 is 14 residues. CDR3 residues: CASSSPGQGNTIYF. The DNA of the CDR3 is TGTGCCAGCAGCTCTCCGGGACAGGGAAACACCATATATTTT.

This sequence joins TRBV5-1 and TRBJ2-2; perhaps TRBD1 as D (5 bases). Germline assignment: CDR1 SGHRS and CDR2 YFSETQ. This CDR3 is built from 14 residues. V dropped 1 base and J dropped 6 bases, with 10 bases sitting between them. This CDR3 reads CASSLWQGAGELFF. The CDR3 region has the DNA TGCGCCAGCAGCTTGTGGCAGGGCGCCGGGGAGCTGTTTTTT.

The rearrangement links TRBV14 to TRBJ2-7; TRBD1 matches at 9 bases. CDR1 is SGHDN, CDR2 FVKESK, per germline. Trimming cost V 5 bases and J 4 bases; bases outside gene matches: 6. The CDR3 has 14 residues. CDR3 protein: CASSETGTGYEQYF. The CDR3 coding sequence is TGTGCCAGCAGCGAAACCGGGACAGGGTACGAGCAGTACTTC.

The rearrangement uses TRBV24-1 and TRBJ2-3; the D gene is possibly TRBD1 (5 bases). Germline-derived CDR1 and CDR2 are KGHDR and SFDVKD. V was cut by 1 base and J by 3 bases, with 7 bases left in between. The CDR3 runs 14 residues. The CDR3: CATSDFAGTDTQYF. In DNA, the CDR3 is TGTGCCACCAGTGATTTTGCAGGGACAGATACGCAGTATTTT.

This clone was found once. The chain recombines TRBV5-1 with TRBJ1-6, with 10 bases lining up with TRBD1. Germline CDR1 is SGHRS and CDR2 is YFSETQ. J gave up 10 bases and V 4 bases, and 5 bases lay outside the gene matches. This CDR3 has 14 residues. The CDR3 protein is CASSPRDRGSPLHF. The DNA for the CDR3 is TGCGCCAGCAGCCCCCGGGACAGGGGCTCACCCCTCCACTTT.

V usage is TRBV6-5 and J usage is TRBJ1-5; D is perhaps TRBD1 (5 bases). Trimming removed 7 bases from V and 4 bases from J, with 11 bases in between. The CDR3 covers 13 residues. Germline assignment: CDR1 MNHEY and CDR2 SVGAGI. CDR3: CASTGDWNQPQHF. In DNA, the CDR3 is TGTGCCAGCACGGGGGATTGGAATCAGCCCCAGCATTTT.

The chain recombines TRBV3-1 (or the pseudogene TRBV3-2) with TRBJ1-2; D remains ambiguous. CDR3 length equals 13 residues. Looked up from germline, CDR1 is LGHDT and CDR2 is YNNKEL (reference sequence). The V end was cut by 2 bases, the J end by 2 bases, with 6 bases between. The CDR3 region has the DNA TGTGCCAGCAGCCAAACCCAGAACTATGGCTACACCTTC. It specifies CASSQTQNYGYTF.

The CDR3 bases are TGTGCCAGCAGCTTAGGAGGTGGAGATTCACCCCTCCACTTT. Amino acid sequence: CASSLGGGDSPLHF. The chain joins TRBV7-6 to TRBJ1-6; D not certain. Trimming took 1 base from V and 8 from J, leaving 9 bases between them. Germline CDR1 reads SGHVS; CDR2 reads FNYEAQ. This CDR3 spans 14 amino acids.

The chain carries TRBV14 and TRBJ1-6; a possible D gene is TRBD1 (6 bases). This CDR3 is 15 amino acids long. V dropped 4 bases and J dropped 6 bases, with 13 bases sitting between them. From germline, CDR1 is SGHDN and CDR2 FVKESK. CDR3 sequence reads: CASSLRQATNSPLHF. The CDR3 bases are TGTGCCAGCAGCCTAAGACAGGCGACTAATTCACCCCTCCACTTT.

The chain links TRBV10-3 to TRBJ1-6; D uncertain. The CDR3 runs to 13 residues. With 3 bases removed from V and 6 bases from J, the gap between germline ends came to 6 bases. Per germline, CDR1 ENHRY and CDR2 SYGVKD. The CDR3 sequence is CAISELINSPLHF. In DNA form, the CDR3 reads TGTGCCATCAGTGAACTAATTAATTCACCCCTCCACTTT.

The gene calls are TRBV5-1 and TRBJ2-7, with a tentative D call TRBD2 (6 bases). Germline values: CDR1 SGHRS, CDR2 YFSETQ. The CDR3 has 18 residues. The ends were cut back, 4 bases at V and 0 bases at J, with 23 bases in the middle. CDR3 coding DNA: TGCGCCAGCAGCCCGACTAGTCCTCCGATGAGGAGCTCCTACGAGCAGTACTTC. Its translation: CASSPTSPPMRSSYEQYF.

The CDR3 bases are TGTGCCAGCAGCCACGCTGGGGACAGAAGAAATGAAAAACTGTTTTTT. This codes for CASSHAGDRRNEKLFF. The rearrangement joins TRBV3-1 (or the pseudogene TRBV3-2) to TRBJ1-4; 7 nucleotides align to TRBD1. The CDR3 covers 16 residues. CDR1 LGHDT and CDR2 YNNKEL come from the germline V gene (reference sequence). Trimming at V came to 3 bases and at J to 5 bases, leaving 9 bases not matched to a gene.

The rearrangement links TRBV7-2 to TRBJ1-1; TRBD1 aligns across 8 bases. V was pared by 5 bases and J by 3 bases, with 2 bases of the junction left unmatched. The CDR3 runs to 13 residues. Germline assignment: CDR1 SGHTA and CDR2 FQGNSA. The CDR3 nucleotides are TGTGCCAGCAGCCCGGACAGGGACACTGAAGCTTTCTTT. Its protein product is CASSPDRDTEAFF. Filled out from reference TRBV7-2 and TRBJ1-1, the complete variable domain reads GAGVSQSPSNKVTEKGKDVELRCDPISGHTALYWYRQSLGQGLEFLIYFQGNSAPDKSGLPSDRFSAERTGGSVSTLTIQRTQQEDSAVYLCASSPDRDTEAFFGQGTRLTVV.